This TCR beta chain was recorded in a study of CD8+ T cells in alopecia areata. About the research overall: Tofacitinib administration to treated patients was oral, at 5 to 10 mg twice daily. Patients remained on tofacitinib for 6 to 18 months and then went 6 months without it.

The CDR3 spans 14 residues. The germline V and J ends were trimmed by 1 base and 3 bases, with 11 bases remaining between them. From germline, CDR1 is SGHDT and CDR2 YYEEEE. Indicated treatment: oral pan-JAK inhibitor, 5-10 mg twice daily. Peripheral blood, together with lesional scalp punch biopsies, was collected from alopecia areata patients. Once RNA had been extracted, it was reverse transcribed into cDNA to act as the sequencing template. Assay: immunoSEQ multiplex PCR; the TCRdb copy retains only in-frame clones and omits some. The data show roughly 99,000 clones, with over 80% seen just once and under 25% held by the top ten. Study results and limitations: Treatment with tofacitinib significantly lowered scalp clonality and reduced expanded CD8+ clones among the top 100.

In this sample, this clone turned up once. Its antigen is currently unknown. This chain joins TRBV5-6 and TRBJ2-7; a possible D gene is TRBD1 (5 bases). Sample: CD8+ T cells sorted from blood, taken at week 24, from a patient treated with tofacitinib. This clonotype was sampled from a human donor with alopecia areata. CDR3: CASSLIGAIYEQYF. Here the CDR3 DNA reads TGTGCCAGCAGCTTGATAGGGGCAATCTACGAGCAGTACTTC.